Each of the 17 T cell receptor beta chains below was sequenced from the same sample in a study of T-cell memory formation after mild COVID-19. TCRdb independently ran MiXCR on the 5' RACE reads; one entry per CDR3 protein. The top ten clones hold about 8.2% of a sample with fewer than 600,000 distinct CDR3 sequences, roughly a fifth of them seen once. The sequenced sample consisted of PBMCs or a T cell subset sorted from them (not recorded which). The receptors derive from an adult woman who had mild COVID-19 (a few samples of this study predate the infection). Cell type and time point are not known.

The V call is TRBV5-1, the J call TRBJ1-6, with 11 bases fitting TRBD1. Germline V gene sequence: CDR1 SGHRS, CDR2 YFSETQ. This CDR3 region has 16 residues. V lost 4 bases to trimming and J lost 9 bases; unmatched junction nucleotides: 9. This CDR3 reads CASSHQGQGVFSPLHF. CDR3 sequence (DNA): TGCGCCAGCAGCCATCAGGGACAGGGGGTTTTTTCACCCCTCCACTTT.

This clonotype has a handful of counts. This chain uses TRBV29-1 with TRBJ2-7; 12 nucleotides agree with TRBD2. The CDR3 totals 15 residues. Germline V gene lookup returns CDR1 SQVTM and CDR2 ANQGSEA. Trimming cost V 5 bases and J 5 bases; bases outside gene matches: 10. Written as DNA, the CDR3 is TGCAGCGTTCGGGGGCTAGCGGGGGGGCTCGACGAGCAGTACTTC. Translation: CSVRGLAGGLDEQYF.

V gene TRBV9 combines with J gene TRBJ2-3; 9 bases agree with TRBD1. This CDR3 has 16 amino acids. Trimming at V came to 4 bases and at J to 3 bases, leaving 9 bases not matched to a gene. The V gene's germline CDR1 is SGDLS and CDR2 YYNGEE. The DNA of the CDR3 is TGTGCCAGCAGCTCCCTCACAGGGGGCGGAACAGATACGCAGTATTTT. Its protein product is CASSSLTGGGTDTQYF.

The chain uses TRBV5-4 and TRBJ1-2; tentatively, D is TRBD1 (5 bases). CDR1 is SGHNT, CDR2 YYREEE, per germline (reference sequence). V lost 4 bases to trimming and J lost 4 bases, with 20 bases between them. The CDR3 spans 16 residues. CDR3: CASSREAGRGTYGYTF. The CDR3 nucleotides read TGTGCCAGCAGCCGAGAGGCAGGACGTGGGACCTATGGCTACACCTTC.

The sample holds a few counts of this clonotype. V is TRBV7-2 and J is TRBJ2-3; the D is unclear. Germline V lookup: CDR1 SGHTA, CDR2 FQGNSA. V lost 5 bases and J 1 base, leaving 13 bases between the germline ends. This CDR3 contains 15 residues. Here the CDR3 reads CASSPDGRGTDTQYF. Here the CDR3 DNA reads TGTGCCAGCAGCCCCGACGGGCGAGGCACAGATACGCAGTATTTT. Together with reference TRBV7-2 and TRBJ2-3, the CDR3 gives the full variable domain: GAGVSQSPSNKVTEKGKDVELRCDPISGHTALYWYRQSLGQGLEFLIYFQGNSAPDKSGLPSDRFSAERTGGSVSTLTIQRTQQEDSAVYLCASSPDGRGTDTQYFGPGTRLTVL.

The rearrangement uses TRBV29-1 and TRBJ2-7; 7 positions agree with TRBD1. The V gene end was trimmed by 2 bases and the J gene end by 0 bases; junction bases not matched to a gene: 7. The CDR3 spans 15 residues. CDR1 SQVTM and CDR2 ANQGSEA come from the germline V gene. The CDR3: CSVERGQNYSYEQYF. The CDR3 DNA reads as TGCAGCGTTGAACGGGGACAGAATTACTCCTACGAGCAGTACTTC.

The chain uses TRBV12-3 or TRBV12-4 and TRBJ1-2; D is unresolved. There are 14 residues in the CDR3. Trimming left V 6 bases short and J 7 bases short, with 18 bases between. CDR3 protein: CASSQLGGFGGYTF. In DNA, the CDR3 is TGTGCCAGCAGCCAACTTGGAGGATTCGGTGGCTACACCTTC.

The chain joins TRBV6-6 to TRBJ2-5, with unresolved D. CDR3 length equals 14 residues. V shed 0 bases and J shed 2 bases, with 7 bases lying between them. Germline loops: CDR1 MNHNY, CDR2 SVGAGI (reference sequence). Written as DNA, the CDR3 is TGTGCCAGCAGTTACTCGACGGGTCAAGAGACCCAGTACTTC. Translated: CASSYSTGQETQYF.

This clonotype showed up just a few times. V gene TRBV24-1 combines with J gene TRBJ2-5; maybe TRBD1 (6 bases). The germline V gene encodes CDR1 KGHDR and CDR2 SFDVKD. The CDR3 has 16 amino acids. Trimming took 7 bases from V and 3 from J, leaving 20 bases between them. Here the CDR3 reads CATSPITWTEEETQYF. In nucleotides, the CDR3 is TGTGCCACCAGCCCCATCACTTGGACAGAAGAAGAGACCCAGTACTTC.

The chain joins TRBV5-1 to TRBJ2-1, with D tentatively TRBD1 or TRBD2 (7 bases each). The CDR3 sequence is 16 residues long. V was cut by 1 base and J by 7 bases, with 18 bases left in between. CDR1 is SGHRS, CDR2 YFSETQ, per germline. The CDR3 is CASSLPQGGVLNEQFF. The CDR3 nucleotides read TGCGCCAGCAGCTTGCCCCAGGGGGGGGTTTTGAATGAGCAGTTCTTC.

The chain is built from TRBV12-3 or TRBV12-4 and TRBJ1-1, with D possibly TRBD1 on 5 matching bases. Deletions cut 6 bases from V and 4 bases from J, with 18 bases between. This CDR3 is 15 amino acids long. CDR3 residues: CASSKAGRARTEAFF. CDR3 bases: TGTGCCAGCAGCAAGGCGGGACGGGCGCGCACTGAAGCTTTCTTT.

V and J are TRBV28 and TRBJ2-1; 8 nucleotides match TRBD1. The CDR3 runs to 19 residues. Trimming at V came to 10 bases and at J to 2 bases, leaving 22 bases not matched to a gene. Germline V gene sequence: CDR1 MDHEN, CDR2 SYDVKM. This chain's CDR3 is CAITGQGGLSLYPYNEQFF. DNA of the CDR3: TGTGCCATCACAGGACAGGGTGGTCTCAGCCTTTATCCCTACAATGAGCAGTTCTTC.

This clonotype has a handful of counts. The chain recombines TRBV7-8 with TRBJ2-7; no definite D call. CDR1 SGHVS and CDR2 FQNEAQ come from the germline V gene. V lost 2 bases and J 2 bases, leaving 4 bases between the germline ends. This CDR3 is 12 amino acids long. The CDR3, as DNA: TGTGCCAGCAGCTTACCCCCCTACGAGCAGTACTTC. It codes for CASSLPPYEQYF. The whole variable domain, filled in from reference TRBV7-8 and TRBJ2-7, reads GAGVSQSPRYKVAKRGQDVALRCDPISGHVSLFWYQQALGQGPEFLTYFQNEAQLDKSGLPSDRFFAERPEGSVSTLKIQRTQQEDSAVYLCASSLPPYEQYFGPGTRLTVT.

The chain combines TRBV19 with TRBJ1-5; D may be TRBD1 (5 bases). The CDR3 has 16 amino acids. V lost 1 base and J 2 bases, leaving 12 bases between the germline ends. Germline V gene lookup returns CDR1 LNHDA and CDR2 SQIVND (reference sequence). The CDR3 loop is CASSIGQGKGNQPQHF. The CDR3 bases are TGTGCCAGTAGTATAGGCCAGGGAAAGGGCAATCAGCCCCAGCATTTT.

A few counts support this clonotype. The rearrangement joins TRBV19 to TRBJ1-2; D remains unclear. Trimming removed 5 bases at V and 3 bases at J, with 16 bases between. CDR1 and CDR2 (germline): LNHDA, SQIVND (reference sequence). The CDR3 is 15 amino acids. CDR3 in DNA: TGTGCCAGTAGTGACCCGGGCATAGCACACTATGGCTACACCTTC. Protein sequence: CASSDPGIAHYGYTF.

The chain joins TRBV24-1 to TRBJ1-5, with D uncertain. Trimming stripped 4 bases from V and 1 base from J, with 7 bases between. The germline V gene encodes CDR1 KGHDR and CDR2 SFDVKD. CDR3 length equals 14 residues. In DNA, the CDR3 is TGTGCCACCAGTGAAGGCCGAAGCAATCAGCCCCAGCATTTT. Its translation is CATSEGRSNQPQHF.

This clonotype was picked up a small number of times. V is TRBV5-1 and J is TRBJ2-2; D is undetermined. The V end lost 1 base, the J end lost 7 bases, and 11 bases lay between the germline ends. CDR1 is SGHRS and CDR2 is YFSETQ in the germline V gene. The CDR3 has 14 amino acids. CDR3 nucleotides: TGCGCCAGCAGCTTGAGGGTTGGTCACGGGGAGCTGTTTTTT. Translated, it gives CASSLRVGHGELFF.